The 13 T cell receptor beta chains below come from one sample, sequenced in a study of cytomegalovirus exposure and HLA in healthy donors. Measured with immunoSEQ multiplex PCR; TCRdb has only the in-frame clones, and not every one. The table records about 140,000 clones, almost 85% of them present only once. The specimen was PBMCs. The source of these receptors is a woman aged 25 to 39 in good health and CMV-seronegative.

The chain employs TRBV11-2 and TRBJ1-4; D gene ambiguous. V lost 4 bases and J 7 bases, leaving 10 bases between the germline ends. The germline V gene has CDR1 SGHAT and CDR2 FQNNGV. The CDR3 runs to 13 residues. In DNA, the CDR3 is TGTGCCAGCAGCTACCTTGAGGGTGAAAAACTGTTTTTT. Translation gives CASSYLEGEKLFF. The full variable domain, completed using reference TRBV11-2 and TRBJ1-4, is EAGVAQSPRYKIIEKRQSVAFWCNPISGHATLYWYQQILGQGPKLLIQFQNNGVVDDSQLPKDRFSAERLKGVDSTLKIQPAKLEDSAVYLCASSYLEGEKLFFGSGTQLSVL.

This rearrangement joins TRBV6-5 to TRBJ2-7, with 7 bases lining up with TRBD1. This CDR3 contains 15 residues. Per germline, CDR1 MNHEY and CDR2 SVGAGI. The J segment lost 8 bases and the V segment lost 0 bases, leaving 10 bases of the junction unmatched. This CDR3 reads CASSYSGQIFEQQYF. The CDR3 coding sequence is TGTGCCAGCAGTTACTCGGGACAGATATTTGAGCAGCAGTACTTC.

The V call is TRBV6-1, the J call TRBJ1-4, with 8 bases fitting TRBD1. After removal of 1 base from V and 6 bases from J, the junction contained 7 bases not matched to a gene. The CDR3 consists of 16 residues. The V gene's germline CDR1 is MNHNS and CDR2 SASEGT. The CDR3 nucleotides read TGTGCCAGCAGTGAAGTCCAGGGGGCGACTCATGAAAAACTGTTTTTT. As protein: CASSEVQGATHEKLFF.

This rearrangement joins TRBV6-5 to TRBJ2-3; D perhaps matches TRBD2 (6 bases). This CDR3 is built from 16 residues. Germline values: CDR1 MNHEY, CDR2 SVGAGI. Trimming removed 4 bases from V and 4 bases from J, with 18 bases in between. Here the CDR3 DNA reads TGTGCCAGCAGTTGGAGGCCCGGAGGGGCGGCAGATACGCAGTATTTT. Translating it yields CASSWRPGGAADTQYF.

The rearrangement links TRBV7-8 to TRBJ1-5; D is ambiguous. CDR1 and CDR2 (germline): SGHVS, FQNEAQ. The CDR3 totals 17 residues. V shed 6 bases and J shed 3 bases, with 21 bases lying between them. CDR3 bases: TGTGCCAGCAGGTCCGGAAAGGCGAACAGCTTCAATCAGCCCCAGCATTTT. Translation gives CASRSGKANSFNQPQHF.

Regarding this clone: Mismatch with germline at one junction end may stem from a read error. This chain connects TRBV5-1 to TRBJ1-3; no reliable D call. Germline-derived CDR1 and CDR2 are SGHRS and YFSETQ. CDR3 length: 13 residues. This CDR3 is CASSLAFSEGLSF. As DNA, the CDR3 is TGCGCCAGCAGCTTGGCCTTTTCTGAGGGTTTGTCTTTT.

This chain joins TRBV7-9 and TRBJ2-5; the D gene is possibly TRBD2 (6 bases). CDR3 length: 13 residues. Trimming took off 4 bases at V and 2 bases at J, with 8 bases between the two ends. Germline loops: CDR1 SEHNR, CDR2 FQNEAQ (reference sequence). The CDR3 reads CASSSRGQETQYF. As DNA, the CDR3 is TGTGCCAGCAGCTCACGGGGGCAAGAGACCCAGTACTTC.

This clone was found a few times. This chain connects TRBV2 to TRBJ2-3; possibly TRBD2 for D (7 bases). Trimming stripped 3 bases from V and 6 bases from J, with 19 bases between. Per the germline V gene, CDR1 is SNHLY and CDR2 is FYNNEI. The CDR3 is 16 residues long. In DNA, the CDR3 is TGTGCCAGCAGTGACGAGTTTGGGGGGGCAATGGATACGCAGTATTTT. This translates into CASSDEFGGAMDTQYF.

V gene TRBV18 combines with J gene TRBJ1-6, with 8 bases aligning to TRBD1. The CDR3 contains 14 residues. The germline V gene encodes CDR1 KGHSH and CDR2 LQKENI. Trimming cost V 6 bases and J 10 bases; bases outside gene matches: 8. The DNA for the CDR3 is TGTGCCAGCTCTCCGACAGGGGTAGGGTCACCCCTCCACTTT. The encoded protein is CASSPTGVGSPLHF. Full variable domain (outside the CDR3, taken from reference TRBV18 and TRBJ1-6): NAGVMQNPRHLVRRRGQEARLRCSPMKGHSHVYWYRQLPEEGLKFMVYLQKENIIDESGMPKERFSAEFPKEGPSILRIQQVVRGDSAAYFCASSPTGVGSPLHFGNGTRLTVT.

The J gene is TRBJ1-2, the V gene TRBV4-1; no firm D call. CDR1 and CDR2 from the germline V gene are MGHRA and YSYEKL. Deletions cut 0 bases from V and 8 bases from J, with 10 bases between. This CDR3 is 13 amino acids long. The CDR3, as DNA: TGCGCCAGCAGCCAAGATGGGCCTTCGGGCTACACCTTC. Translating it yields CASSQDGPSGYTF.

This clone was observed a single time. The rearrangement links TRBV5-1 to TRBJ2-5; D is unclear. V lost 4 bases to trimming and J lost 10 bases, with 17 bases between them. Germline CDR1 is SGHRS and CDR2 is YFSETQ. There are 13 residues in the CDR3. The CDR3 sequence: CASSPDPTRDQYF. CDR3 nucleotide sequence: TGCGCCAGCAGCCCGGATCCGACTCGAGACCAGTACTTC.

The V call is TRBV6-6, the J call TRBJ1-1, with D perhaps matching TRBD1 (5 bases). V was shortened by 5 bases and J by 0 bases, with 10 bases between the two germline ends. CDR1 MNHNY and CDR2 SVGAGI come from the germline V gene (reference sequence). This CDR3 has 14 residues. CDR3 nucleotides: TGTGCCAGCAGTCCCAGACAGATGAACACTGAAGCTTTCTTT. Translated: CASSPRQMNTEAFF.

V usage is TRBV5-1 and J usage is TRBJ1-2; tentatively, D is TRBD1 (5 bases). V shed 0 bases and J shed 2 bases, with 5 bases lying between them. CDR3 length: 13 amino acids. From germline, CDR1 is SGHRS and CDR2 YFSETQ. CDR3 DNA: TGCGCCAGCAGCTTGGGGGGCAACTATGGCTACACCTTC. Translating it yields CASSLGGNYGYTF.